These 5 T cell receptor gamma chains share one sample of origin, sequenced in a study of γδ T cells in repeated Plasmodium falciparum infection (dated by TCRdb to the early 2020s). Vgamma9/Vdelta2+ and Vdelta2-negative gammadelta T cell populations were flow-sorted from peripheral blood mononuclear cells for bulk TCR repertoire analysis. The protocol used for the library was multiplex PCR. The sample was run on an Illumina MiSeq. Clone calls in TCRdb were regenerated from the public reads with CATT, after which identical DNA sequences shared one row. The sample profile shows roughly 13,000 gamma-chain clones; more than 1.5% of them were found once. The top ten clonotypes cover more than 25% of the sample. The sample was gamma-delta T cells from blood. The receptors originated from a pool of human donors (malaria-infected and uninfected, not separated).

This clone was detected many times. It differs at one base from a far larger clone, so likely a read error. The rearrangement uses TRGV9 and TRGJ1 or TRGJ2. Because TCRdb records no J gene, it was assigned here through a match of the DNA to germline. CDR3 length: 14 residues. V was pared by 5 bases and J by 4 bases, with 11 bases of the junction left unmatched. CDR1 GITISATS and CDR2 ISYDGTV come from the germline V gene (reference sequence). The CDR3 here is CALWGPKKYYKKLF. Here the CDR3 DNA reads TGTGCCTTGTGGGGGCCTAAGAAATATTATAAGAAACTCTTT.

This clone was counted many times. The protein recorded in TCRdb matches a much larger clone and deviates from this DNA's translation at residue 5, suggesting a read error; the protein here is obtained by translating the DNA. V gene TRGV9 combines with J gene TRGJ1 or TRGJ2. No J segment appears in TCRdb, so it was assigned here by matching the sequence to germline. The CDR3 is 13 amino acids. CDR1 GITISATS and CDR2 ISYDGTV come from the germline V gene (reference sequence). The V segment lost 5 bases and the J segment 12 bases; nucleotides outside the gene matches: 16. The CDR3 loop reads CALWGVLPLGKLF. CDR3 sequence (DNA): TGTGCCTTGTGGGGGGTCTTACCCCTTGGGAAACTCTTT.

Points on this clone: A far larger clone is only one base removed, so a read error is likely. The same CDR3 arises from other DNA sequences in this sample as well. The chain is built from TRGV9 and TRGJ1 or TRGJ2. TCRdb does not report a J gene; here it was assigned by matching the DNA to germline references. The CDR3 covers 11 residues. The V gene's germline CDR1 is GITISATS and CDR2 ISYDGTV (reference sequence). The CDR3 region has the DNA TGTGCCTTATGGGAGGGCCATAAGAAACTCTTT. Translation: CALWEGHKKLF.

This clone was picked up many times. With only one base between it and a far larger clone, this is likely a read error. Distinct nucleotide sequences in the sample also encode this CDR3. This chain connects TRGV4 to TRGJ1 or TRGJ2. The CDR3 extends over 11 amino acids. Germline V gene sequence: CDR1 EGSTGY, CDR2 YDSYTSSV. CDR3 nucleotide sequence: TGTGCCACCTGGGCCTATTACAAGAAACTCTTT. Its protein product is CATWAYYKKLF.

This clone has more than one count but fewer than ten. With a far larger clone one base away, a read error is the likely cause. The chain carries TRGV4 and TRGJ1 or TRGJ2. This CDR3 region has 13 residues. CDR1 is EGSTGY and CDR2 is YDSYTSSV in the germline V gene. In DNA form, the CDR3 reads TGTGCCACCTGGGCCAGAGGTTATTATAAGAAGCTCTTT. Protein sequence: CATWARGYYKKLF.